This T cell receptor (beta chain) was identified in a study of T cell changes during pregnancy in multiple sclerosis. Assay: immunoSEQ multiplex PCR; the TCRdb copy retains only in-frame clones and omits some. The sample lists 10,000 to 15,000 clones; around 88% were seen once. J lost 4 bases, V lost 1 base, and 2 bases had no gene match. From germline, CDR1 is MGHDK and CDR2 SYGVNS. There are 15 residues in the CDR3. This receptor was taken from a female donor in good health, enrolled as a control in a pregnancy study. The chain joins TRBV25-1 to TRBJ1-4, with 8 nucleotides matching TRBD1. Specimen: CD8+ T cells from peripheral blood mononuclear cells, collected in the second trimester of pregnancy. CDR3 region: CASSELQGDNEKLFF. Written as DNA, the CDR3 is TGTGCCAGCAGTGAATTACAGGGGGATAATGAAAAACTGTTTTTT. The complete variable domain, with remaining parts taken from reference TRBV25-1 and TRBJ1-4, reads EADIYQTPRYLVIGTGKKITLECSQTMGHDKMYWYQQDPGMELHLIHYSYGVNSTEKGDLSSESTVSRIRTEHFPLTLESARPSHTSQYLCASSELQGDNEKLFFGSGTQLSVL.